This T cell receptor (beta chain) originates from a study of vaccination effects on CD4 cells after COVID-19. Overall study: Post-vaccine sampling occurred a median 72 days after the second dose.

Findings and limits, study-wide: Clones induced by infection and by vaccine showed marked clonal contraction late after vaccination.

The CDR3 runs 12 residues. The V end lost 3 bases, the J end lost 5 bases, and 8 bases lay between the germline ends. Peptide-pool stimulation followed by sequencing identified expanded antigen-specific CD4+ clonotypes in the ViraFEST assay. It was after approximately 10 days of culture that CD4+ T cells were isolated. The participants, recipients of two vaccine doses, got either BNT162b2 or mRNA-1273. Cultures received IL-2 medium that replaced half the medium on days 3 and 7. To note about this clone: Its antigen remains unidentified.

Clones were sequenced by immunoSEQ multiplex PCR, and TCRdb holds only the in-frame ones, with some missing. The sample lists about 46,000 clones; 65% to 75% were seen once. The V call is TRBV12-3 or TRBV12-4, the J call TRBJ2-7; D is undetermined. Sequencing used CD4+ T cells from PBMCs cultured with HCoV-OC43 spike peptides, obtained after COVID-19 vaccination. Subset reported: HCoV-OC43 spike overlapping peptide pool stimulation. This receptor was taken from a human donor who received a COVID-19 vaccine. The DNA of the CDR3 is TGTGCCAGCAGTTTTTCCCAAGACGAGCAGTACTTC. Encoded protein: CASSFSQDEQYF.